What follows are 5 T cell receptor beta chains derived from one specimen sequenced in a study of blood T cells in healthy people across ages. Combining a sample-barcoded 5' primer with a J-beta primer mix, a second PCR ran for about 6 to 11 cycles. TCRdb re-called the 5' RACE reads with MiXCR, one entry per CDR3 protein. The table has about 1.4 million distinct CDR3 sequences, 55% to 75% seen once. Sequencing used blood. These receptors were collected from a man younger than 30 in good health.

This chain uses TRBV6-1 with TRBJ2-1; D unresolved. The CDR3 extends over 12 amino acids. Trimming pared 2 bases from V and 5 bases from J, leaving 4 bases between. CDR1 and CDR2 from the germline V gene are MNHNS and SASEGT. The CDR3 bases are TGTGCCAGCAGTGAATTTGACAATGAGCAGTTCTTC. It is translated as CASSEFDNEQFF.

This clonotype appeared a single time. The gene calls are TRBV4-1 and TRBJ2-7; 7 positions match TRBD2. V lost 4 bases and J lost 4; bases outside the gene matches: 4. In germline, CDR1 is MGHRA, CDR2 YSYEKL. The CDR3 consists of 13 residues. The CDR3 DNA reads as TGCGCCAGCAGCCGGGACTACATATACGAGCAGTACTTC. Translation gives CASSRDYIYEQYF.

CDR3 in amino acids: CASSRERVQTDTQYF. As DNA, the CDR3 is TGTGCCAGCAGCCGGGAGCGGGTCCAGACAGATACGCAGTATTTT. This chain joins TRBV4-2 and TRBJ2-3, with D possibly matching TRBD2 (6 bases). The germline V gene has CDR1 LGHNA and CDR2 YNFKEQ. The germline V and J ends were trimmed by 4 bases and 3 bases, with 14 bases remaining between them. The CDR3 totals 15 residues.

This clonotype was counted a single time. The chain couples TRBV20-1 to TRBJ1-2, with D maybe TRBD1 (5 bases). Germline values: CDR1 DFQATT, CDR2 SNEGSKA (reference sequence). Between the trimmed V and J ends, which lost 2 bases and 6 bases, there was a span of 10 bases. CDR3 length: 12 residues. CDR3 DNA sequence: TGCAGTGCTAGAATCCAGGGAGATGGCTACACCTTC. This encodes CSARIQGDGYTF.

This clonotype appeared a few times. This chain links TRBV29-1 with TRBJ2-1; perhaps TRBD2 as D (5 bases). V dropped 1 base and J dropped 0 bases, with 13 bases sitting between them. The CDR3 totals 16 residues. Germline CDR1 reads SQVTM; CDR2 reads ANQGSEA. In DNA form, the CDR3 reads TGCAGCGTTGAAGGCGCAGCGGATCTCTCCTACAATGAGCAGTTCTTC. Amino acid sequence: CSVEGAADLSYNEQFF.